The 21 T cell receptor beta chains below all came from one sample that was sequenced in a study of T cell responses to AZD1222 COVID-19 vaccine. Assay: immunoSEQ multiplex PCR; the TCRdb copy retains only in-frame clones and omits some. Of about 140,000 clones detected, just over 90% appear once; the ten largest clones hold more than 0.8%. Specimen: peripheral blood, collected on day 0 of MenACWY control vaccination. The receptors derive from an adult in good health.

The chain joins TRBV9 to TRBJ2-2; D not resolved. Trimming removed 5 bases at V and 1 base at J, with 9 bases between. The germline CDR1 and CDR2 sequences are SGDLS and YYNGEE. The CDR3 spans 14 residues. The DNA for the CDR3 is TGTGCCAGCAGTTCCGACTTGAACACCGGGGAGCTGTTTTTT. This gives the protein CASSSDLNTGELFF.

The chain recombines TRBV5-8 with TRBJ2-7; the match to TRBD1 covers 8 bases. After removal of 3 bases from V and 1 base from J, the junction contained 9 bases not matched to a gene. CDR3 length: 16 residues. The germline V gene has CDR1 SGHTS and CDR2 YDEGEE. The CDR3 coding sequence is TGTGCCAGCAGCTACCGAGACAGGGGCAAATCCTACGAGCAGTACTTC. Residues: CASSYRDRGKSYEQYF.

The chain combines TRBV27 with TRBJ1-1; D is possibly TRBD1 (5 bases). V was pared by 4 bases and J by 1 base, with 7 bases between. The germline gives CDR1 MNHEY, CDR2 SMNVEV (reference sequence). The CDR3 consists of 13 residues. The CDR3 here is CASSYQGNTEAFF. Written as DNA, the CDR3 is TGTGCCAGCAGTTATCAGGGGAACACTGAAGCTTTCTTT.

V usage is TRBV3-1 (or the pseudogene TRBV3-2) and J usage is TRBJ2-2; D possibly corresponds to TRBD1 (5 bases). CDR3 length: 15 amino acids. The germline V gene encodes CDR1 LGHDT and CDR2 YNNKEL (reference sequence). Trimming shortened V by 1 base and J by 9 bases, and 15 bases separated the two germline ends. CDR3 protein: CASSQAIGVDRELFF. The CDR3 bases are TGTGCCAGCAGCCAAGCGATAGGGGTAGACAGGGAGCTGTTTTTT.

The rearrangement uses TRBV24-1 and TRBJ1-2, with TRBD1 as a possible D gene (5 bases). Germline V CDR1 and CDR2: KGHDR, SFDVKD. V lost 9 bases and J 7 bases, leaving 14 bases between the germline ends. The CDR3 is made up of 12 amino acids. The CDR3 loop reads CATGDGEGGYTF. Here the CDR3 DNA reads TGTGCCACCGGGGACGGAGAGGGTGGCTACACCTTC.

The chain employs TRBV5-6 and TRBJ2-1, with 7 nucleotides matching TRBD1. CDR3 length equals 14 residues. In germline, CDR1 is SGHDT, CDR2 YYEEEE. The ends lost 5 bases at V and 3 bases at J; junction bases unmatched: 5. The CDR3 DNA follows: TGTGCCAGCAGTTGGGACAGTAACTACAATGAGCAGTTCTTC. Its protein product is CASSWDSNYNEQFF.

This chain joins TRBV9 and TRBJ2-5; TRBD1 matches 7 bases. After removal of 0 bases from V and 5 bases from J, the junction contained 7 bases not matched to a gene. The CDR3 totals 15 residues. The germline CDR1 and CDR2 sequences are SGDLS and YYNGEE. The CDR3 here is CASSVGGGRAETQYF. CDR3 in DNA: TGTGCCAGCAGCGTAGGAGGGGGCAGAGCGGAGACCCAGTACTTC.

The sample holds a few counts of this clone. The J gene is TRBJ1-2, the V gene TRBV7-2; the match to TRBD1 covers 9 bases. Trimming took 4 bases from V and 4 from J; bases not matched to a gene: 16. CDR1 is SGHTA, CDR2 FQGNSA, per germline. This CDR3 is 18 amino acids long. CDR3 DNA: TGTGCCAGCAGCTCGTCGACCGGGACAGGGACTAAAGGCTATGGCTACACCTTC. As protein: CASSSSTGTGTKGYGYTF. Using reference TRBV7-2 and TRBJ1-2 for the parts outside the CDR3, the full variable domain is GAGVSQSPSNKVTEKGKDVELRCDPISGHTALYWYRQSLGQGLEFLIYFQGNSAPDKSGLPSDRFSAERTGGSVSTLTIQRTQQEDSAVYLCASSSSTGTGTKGYGYTFGSGTRLTVV.

The chain is built from TRBV28 and TRBJ2-1; D is unresolved. Trimming left V 3 bases short and J 7 bases short, with 13 bases between. Germline V lookup: CDR1 MDHEN, CDR2 SYDVKM. There are 14 residues in the CDR3. Here the CDR3 reads CASSFPGSRNEQFF. The CDR3 DNA follows: TGTGCCAGCAGTTTCCCGGGCTCGCGGAATGAGCAGTTCTTC.

The chain couples TRBV10-3 to TRBJ1-1; TRBD1 is a possible D gene (5 bases). Germline V lookup: CDR1 ENHRY, CDR2 SYGVKD. The CDR3 is 16 amino acids. The V gene lost 5 bases and the J gene lost 0 bases, with 16 bases spanning the gap. DNA for the CDR3: TGTGCCATCAGTAAGAATTTGGACACTATGAACACTGAAGCTTTCTTT. Protein: CAISKNLDTMNTEAFF.

The chain recombines TRBV14 with TRBJ1-1; D is unclear. V was pared by 4 bases and J by 6 bases, with 15 bases between. Germline V CDR1 and CDR2: SGHDN, FVKESK. This CDR3 comprises 14 residues. Here the CDR3 reads CASSLREGRPEAFF. The CDR3 nucleotides read TGTGCCAGCAGCCTAAGGGAGGGTCGGCCTGAAGCTTTCTTT.

The gene calls are TRBV5-6 and TRBJ1-1; 10 nucleotides agree with TRBD1. The J segment lost 11 bases and the V segment lost 4 bases, leaving 5 bases of the junction unmatched. The V gene's germline CDR1 is SGHDT and CDR2 YYEEEE. This CDR3 has 12 amino acids. CDR3 in amino acids: CASSRTDRGAFF. CDR3 nucleotides: TGTGCCAGCAGCAGGACGGACAGGGGGGCTTTCTTT.

This rearrangement joins TRBV11-2 to TRBJ1-2, with D uncertain. In germline, CDR1 is SGHAT, CDR2 FQNNGV. The CDR3 has 13 residues. The V end lost 1 base, the J end lost 5 bases, and 8 bases lay between the germline ends. CDR3: CASSLVTEYGYTF. The CDR3 DNA reads as TGTGCCAGCAGCTTAGTAACGGAATATGGCTACACCTTC. The variable domain in full, with the rest retrieved from reference TRBV11-2 and TRBJ1-2, is EAGVAQSPRYKIIEKRQSVAFWCNPISGHATLYWYQQILGQGPKLLIQFQNNGVVDDSQLPKDRFSAERLKGVDSTLKIQPAKLEDSAVYLCASSLVTEYGYTFGSGTRLTVV.

The chain recombines TRBV28 with TRBJ2-7; a possible D gene is TRBD1 (6 bases). In germline, CDR1 is MDHEN, CDR2 SYDVKM. V was cut by 6 bases and J by 5 bases, with 17 bases left in between. The CDR3 loop spans 14 amino acids. CDR3 sequence (DNA): TGTGCCAGCAGCCCCCCAGGGGTAACGCACGAGCAGTACTTC. It specifies CASSPPGVTHEQYF.

The CDR3 nucleotides read TGTGCCAGCAGCACCATTGGAGCTGGCTACACCTTC. Amino acid sequence: CASSTIGAGYTF. V is TRBV7-9 and J is TRBJ1-2; D gene uncertain. There are 12 residues in the CDR3. The germline V gene has CDR1 SEHNR and CDR2 FQNEAQ (reference sequence). The ends were cut back, 5 bases at V and 7 bases at J, with 11 bases in the middle.

The chain uses TRBV5-4 and TRBJ1-2; D may be TRBD1 (5 bases). Trimming stripped 1 base from V and 0 bases from J, with 10 bases between. The CDR3 is 15 residues long. From germline, CDR1 is SGHNT and CDR2 YYREEE (reference sequence). The chain's CDR3 is CASSLKGSANYGYTF. CDR3 sequence (DNA): TGTGCCAGCAGCTTGAAGGGGTCAGCTAACTATGGCTACACCTTC.

The chain recombines TRBV12-3 or TRBV12-4 with TRBJ2-7; possible D gene TRBD2, 5 bases. Trimming removed 3 bases from V and 6 bases from J, with 9 bases in between. This CDR3 has 12 amino acids. CDR3 loop: CASSFVRGEQYF. CDR3 sequence (DNA): TGTGCCAGCAGTTTCGTCCGGGGCGAGCAGTACTTC.

This clone was counted a single time. V and J are TRBV28 and TRBJ1-2; TRBD1 agrees at 9 bases. Germline V gene lookup returns CDR1 MDHEN and CDR2 SYDVKM. The CDR3 is 14 amino acids. The trim removed 8 bases at V and 8 bases at J, leaving 12 bases unmatched. This chain's CDR3 is CASLKGGTGHGYTF. Here the CDR3 DNA reads TGTGCCAGCCTTAAGGGTGGGACAGGGCACGGCTACACCTTC.

CDR3: CASSVEGTGYGYTF. The CDR3 DNA sequence: TGTGCCAGCAGCGTTGAAGGGACAGGGTATGGCTACACCTTC. The chain carries TRBV9 and TRBJ1-2, with TRBD1 identical over 9 bases. Losses at the gene ends were 2 bases for V and 5 bases for J; bases not matched to a gene: 4. Germline CDR1 reads SGDLS; CDR2 reads YYNGEE. This CDR3 is built from 14 residues. Full variable domain (outside the CDR3, taken from reference TRBV9 and TRBJ1-2): DSGVTQTPKHLITATGQRVTLRCSPRSGDLSVYWYQQSLDQGLQFLIQYYNGEERAKGNILERFSAQQFPDLHSELNLSSLELGDSALYFCASSVEGTGYGYTFGSGTRLTVV.

The CDR3 loop reads CASSQDRGTGVNTEAFF. The CDR3 DNA sequence: TGTGCCAGCAGCCAAGATCGCGGGACAGGGGTGAACACTGAAGCTTTCTTT. The V call is TRBV3-1 (or the pseudogene TRBV3-2), the J call TRBJ1-1, with 10 bases fitting TRBD1. The germline gives CDR1 LGHDT, CDR2 YNNKEL (reference sequence). The CDR3 is 17 amino acids. V gave up 0 bases and J gave up 0 bases; unmatched junction bases: 4.

As regards this clone: A much bigger clone sits one base away, suggesting this may be a read error. V is TRBV21-1 and J is TRBJ2-2; TRBD1 is the table's D call and was not checked against the DNA. TRBV21-1 corresponds to a pseudogene. CDR3 length: 13 amino acids. This CDR3 is CASWDRAAGELFF. The CDR3 DNA is TGTGCCAGCTGGGACAGGGCGGCCGGGGAGCTGTTTTTT.